Listed below are T cell receptor beta chains from one sample, sequenced in a study of blood T cells in healthy people across ages. TCRdb used MiXCR to reprocess the 5' RACE reads, holding one entry per CDR3 protein. The sample shows 1.8 million or so distinct CDR3 sequences, about two fifths of them seen only once. The sequenced material came from blood. These receptors all stem from a human donor in good health. The CDR3 runs from the conserved cysteine through the conserved F or W. The D gene is left open where the match is weak. The size entry is marked missing in some rows and otherwise reads once, few, many or a size class.

TRBJ1-2 TRBV5-5 . . CASSPLWGADGYTF TGTGCCAGCAGCCCCCTTTGGGGCGCCGATGGCTACACCTTC
TRBJ2-7 TRBV7-9 few TRBD1 CASSFELQGDEQYF TGTGCCAGCAGCTTCGAACTTCAGGGGGACGAGCAGTACTTC
TRBJ1-1 TRBV6-5 . . CASSYSTSNTEAFF TGTGCCAGCAGTTACTCGACATCGAACACTGAAGCTTTCTTT
TRBJ2-3 TRBV4-1 few TRBD1 CASSQEGTGMADTQYF TGCGCCAGCAGCCAAGAGGGGACAGGAATGGCAGATACGCAGTATTTT
TRBJ1-2 TRBV3-1 once . CASSHWTGNYGYTF TGTGCCAGCAGCCATTGGACGGGGAACTATGGCTACACCTTC
TRBJ2-7 TRBV10-3 many TRBD2 CAISEISGGTNTYEQYF TGTGCCATCAGTGAGATTAGCGGGGGGACGAACACCTACGAGCAGTACTTC
TRBJ2-7 TRBV6-2/TRBV6-3 . . CASRWTTPYEQYF TGTGCCAGCAGGTGGACCACTCCCTACGAGCAGTACTTC
TRBJ2-7 TRBV2 . . CASTLTGVLNYEQYF TGTGCCAGCACCCTAACAGGCGTACTTAACTACGAGCAGTACTTC
TRBJ1-6 TRBV5-1 few TRBD1 CASSWGGQAYNSPLHF TGCGCCAGCAGCTGGGGGGGACAGGCATATAATTCACCCCTCCACTTT
TRBJ2-4 TRBV15 few . CATSERGTDGQEQYF TGTGCCACCAGCGAAAGGGGAACCGACGGGCAAGAGCAGTACTTC
TRBJ1-1 TRBV28 . . CASSLSISSEAFF TGTGCCAGCAGTTTAAGTATATCCAGTGAAGCTTTCTTT
TRBJ1-2 TRBV7-9 few . CASSFTPGTRRTYGYTF TGTGCCAGCAGTTTTACACCCGGGACACGCAGAACCTATGGCTACACCTTC
TRBJ2-6 TRBV11-1 . . CASSPEDSLGANVRTF TGTGCCAGCAGCCCCGAAGACAGCTTGGGGGCCAACGTCCGGACTTTC
TRBJ2-3 TRBV5-6 few . CASSLWGSGTDTQYF TGTGCCAGCAGCTTGTGGGGTTCGGGCACAGATACGCAGTATTTT
TRBJ2-5 TRBV7-9 few . CASSLGIGGQETQYF TGTGCCAGCAGCTTAGGAATTGGGGGGCAAGAGACCCAGTACTTC
TRBJ2-6 TRBV9 . . CASSARRSRGANVLTF TGTGCCAGCAGCGCCCGACGAAGCAGGGGGGCCAACGTCCTGACTTTC
TRBJ2-7 TRBV12-3/TRBV12-4 . . CASRWGDEQYF TGTGCCAGCCGGTGGGGGGACGAGCAGTACTTC
TRBJ1-1 TRBV5-1 . TRBD1 CASSSRTGITEAFF TGCGCCAGCAGCTCCCGGACAGGGATCACTGAAGCTTTCTTT
TRBJ2-1 TRBV2 . TRBD1 CASRLLIQGNNEQFF TGTGCCAGCAGACTACTTATACAGGGGAACAATGAGCAGTTCTTC
TRBJ1-2 TRBV3-1 . . CASSQEGAEGYGYTF TGTGCCAGCAGCCAAGAAGGAGCCGAGGGATATGGCTACACCTTC
TRBJ1-5 TRBV18 . TRBD1 CASSLADRSLRQPQHF TGTGCCAGCTCCCTCGCGGACAGGAGCTTAAGGCAGCCCCAGCATTTT
TRBJ2-7 TRBV14 many TRBD2 CASSRTSGSFLFEQYF TGTGCCAGCAGCCGAACTAGCGGGAGCTTTCTATTCGAGCAGTACTTC
TRBJ1-2 TRBV7-2 few . CASSLVQFGSNYGYTF TGTGCCAGCAGCTTAGTGCAGTTTGGCAGTAACTATGGCTACACCTTC
TRBJ2-2 TRBV7-3 once . CASSFEGHGGELFF TGTGCCAGCAGCTTCGAGGGGCATGGCGGGGAGCTGTTTTTT
TRBJ2-1 TRBV2 . . CASRREGNEQFF TGTGCCAGCAGGAGAGAGGGCAATGAGCAGTTCTTC
TRBJ2-1 TRBV7-8 . . CASSLVAQFPYNEQFF TGTGCCAGCAGCTTAGTGGCCCAATTCCCGTACAATGAGCAGTTCTTC
TRBJ1-1 TRBV29-1 few . CSVSQGADLGTEAFF TGCAGCGTTTCCCAGGGAGCGGACCTGGGCACTGAAGCTTTCTTT
TRBJ1-5 TRBV12-3/TRBV12-4 . TRBD1 CASSLTGGRFQPQHF TGTGCCAGCAGCCTTACAGGGGGCAGATTTCAGCCCCAGCATTTT
TRBJ2-7 TRBV4-2 . TRBD1 CASSQEGRGPGEQYF TGTGCCAGCAGCCAAGAAGGCAGGGGGCCGGGAGAGCAGTACTTC
TRBJ1-1 TRBV5-1 . . CASSPMGGRVNTEAFF TGCGCCAGCAGCCCCATGGGGGGAAGGGTGAACACTGAAGCTTTCTTT
TRBJ2-1 TRBV7-3 . . CASSPRTGGGGNEQFF TGTGCCAGCAGCCCGAGAACCGGGGGCGGAGGGAATGAGCAGTTCTTC
TRBJ1-6 TRBV12-3/TRBV12-4 . . CASSFDWDSPLHF TGTGCCAGCAGTTTTGACTGGGATTCACCCCTCCACTTT
TRBJ2-3 TRBV20-1 once . CSALWGGAITDTQYF TGCAGTGCACTGTGGGGGGGGGCCATCACAGATACGCAGTATTTT
TRBJ2-3 TRBV7-9 . TRBD2 CASTLGGGAFTQYF TGTGCCAGCACCTTAGGCGGGGGGGCTTTTACGCAGTATTTT
TRBJ1-2 TRBV4-3 few . CASSLLPQLDYGYTF TGCGCCAGCAGCCTCCTGCCGCAGCTGGACTATGGCTACACCTTC
TRBJ1-2 TRBV6-6 . TRBD1 CASSYSGGQGAWDGYTF TGTGCCAGCAGTTACTCCGGCGGACAGGGGGCGTGGGATGGCTACACCTTC
TRBJ2-3 TRBV7-8 . . CASRSLSPTDTQYF TGTGCCAGCAGGTCTCTCTCCCCCACAGATACGCAGTATTTT
TRBJ2-3 TRBV5-1 once . CASSLDGGQNTDTQYF TGCGCCAGCAGCTTGGACGGGGGCCAAAACACAGATACGCAGTATTTT
TRBJ2-5 TRBV27 . TRBD1 CASSLDGQGRPQETQYF TGTGCCAGCAGTCTCGATGGACAGGGAAGGCCTCAAGAGACCCAGTACTTC
TRBJ2-7 TRBV25-1 . . CASSEYRAHSYEQYF TGTGCCAGCAGTGAATATCGGGCCCACTCCTACGAGCAGTACTTC
TRBJ1-2 TRBV30 . . CAWSQDRRINYGYTF TGTGCCTGGAGTCAAGACAGGAGGATTAACTATGGCTACACCTTC